This passage covers 8 T cell receptor beta chains from one sample sequenced in a study of blood T cell repertoires in COVID-19. Assay: immunoSEQ multiplex PCR; the TCRdb copy retains only in-frame clones and omits some. The profile shows over 200,000 clones, around 88% of them singletons. The sequenced material came from PBMCs or T cells enriched from blood (not recorded which). These receptors were obtained from a man in his forties who had recovered from COVID-19.

The rearrangement joins TRBV11-2 to TRBJ2-7, with 9 bases that match TRBD2. Germline V lookup: CDR1 SGHAT, CDR2 FQNNGV. The junction had 18 bases not matched to a gene; V was cut back by 0 bases and J by 3 bases. This CDR3 has 20 amino acids. The CDR3 sequence is CASSLEWLAGYRPPIYEQYF. Here the CDR3 DNA reads TGTGCCAGCAGCTTAGAATGGCTAGCGGGATATAGGCCCCCCATCTACGAGCAGTACTTC.

This chain joins TRBV5-1 and TRBJ2-1; 7 bases line up with TRBD2. Germline values: CDR1 SGHRS, CDR2 YFSETQ. V shed 4 bases and J 3 bases; nucleotides not matched to a gene: 7. This CDR3 is 15 amino acids long. This CDR3 reads CASSPALAVYNEQFF. The DNA for the CDR3 is TGCGCCAGCAGCCCAGCCCTAGCGGTCTACAATGAGCAGTTCTTC.

This chain uses TRBV28 with TRBJ2-7, with 10 bases identical to TRBD1. The CDR3 consists of 15 residues. The germline CDR1 and CDR2 sequences are MDHEN and SYDVKM. Unmatched junction bases numbered 8, after V lost 5 bases and J lost 4 bases. Here the CDR3 reads CASSGPGTGVYEQYF. CDR3 bases: TGTGCCAGCAGTGGTCCTGGGACAGGGGTATACGAGCAGTACTTC.

The rearrangement links TRBV9 to TRBJ1-1; 8 bases match TRBD1. This CDR3 has 16 residues. Germline CDR1 is SGDLS and CDR2 is YYNGEE. The junction had 9 bases not matched to a gene; V was cut back by 0 bases and J by 5 bases. CDR3 residues: CASSVGAGQGGTEAFF. CDR3 DNA sequence: TGTGCCAGCAGCGTAGGGGCCGGACAGGGAGGAACTGAAGCTTTCTTT.

This chain connects TRBV5-5 to TRBJ1-3; D is ambiguous. Germline assignment: CDR1 SGHKS and CDR2 YYEKEE (reference sequence). The ends were cut back, 3 bases at V and 3 bases at J, with 19 bases in the middle. The length of the CDR3 is 17 residues. CDR3 DNA: TGTGCCAGCAGCTCAATCCCACGGGGTGATAGTGGAAACACCATATATTTT. Translated: CASSSIPRGDSGNTIYF. Combining the CDR3 with reference TRBV5-5 and TRBJ1-3 gives the whole variable domain DAGVTQSPTHLIKTRGQQVTLRCSPISGHKSVSWYQQVLGQGPQFIFQYYEKEERGRGNFPDRFSARQFPNYSSELNVNALLLGDSALYLCASSSIPRGDSGNTIYFGEGSWLTVV.

The chain combines TRBV24-1 with TRBJ1-5, with 7 bases fitting TRBD1. The germline V gene encodes CDR1 KGHDR and CDR2 SFDVKD. CDR3 size: 14 residues. The junction had 11 bases not matched to a gene; V was cut back by 9 bases and J by 7 bases. Written as DNA, the CDR3 is TGTGCCACCCTCCCGACAGGGTCTGGGCAGCCCCAGCATTTT. Amino acid sequence: CATLPTGSGQPQHF.

The gene calls are TRBV25-1 and TRBJ2-1; TRBD2 agrees at 9 bases. This CDR3 has 16 residues. Germline CDR1 and CDR2: MGHDK and SYGVNS. The V and J ends lost 4 bases and 3 bases, in that order; junction bases with no gene match: 7. CDR3 nucleotide sequence: TGTGCCAGCAGTGGAACAGCGGGAGGTAGCTACAATGAGCAGTTCTTC. The encoded protein is CASSGTAGGSYNEQFF.

This chain connects TRBV29-1 to TRBJ2-2, with 7 bases matching TRBD1. Germline CDR1 and CDR2: SQVTM and ANQGSEA. Germline trimming cut 4 bases from V and 1 base from J; bases unmatched to any gene: 9. The CDR3 spans 16 residues. CDR3 residues: CSVVPLGQRNTGELFF. CDR3 DNA: TGCAGCGTTGTGCCATTGGGACAGAGGAACACCGGGGAGCTGTTTTTT.